Judged by frequency, the clone carrying this TCR beta chain is medium-sized (0.01 to 0.1%). The CDR3 extends 3 residues past the end of the read, so its final part is completed from the germline J gene. These data originate in a study of T cells in women clearing cervical HPV infection. Sequencing used immunoSEQ multiplex PCR; TCRdb keeps in-frame clones, though not all of them. The clone table shows about 23,000 clones, with the ten largest holding more than 8%. This CDR3 contains 16 residues. The J segment lost 0 bases and the V segment lost 0 bases, leaving 2 bases of the junction unmatched. Germline values: CDR1 MNHEY, CDR2 SVGEGT.

J is TRBJ2-5 and V is TRBV6-2 or TRBV6-3; TRBD2 matches at 9 bases. The receptor was derived from a woman aged 18 to 75 with a cervical HPV16 infection that either progressed to CIN3+ or cleared (not recorded which). The sequenced sample consisted of blood buffy coat. The CDR3 spells CASSYSIAGDQETQYF. The sequenced part of the CDR3 DNA is TGTGCCAGCAGTTACTCGATAGCGGGGGACCAAGAGACC.